The T cell receptor (beta chain) described here comes from a study of blood T cells in healthy people across ages. Using a J-beta primer mix together with a sample-barcoded 5' primer, a second PCR was run for roughly 6 to 11 cycles. Each cDNA was tagged by a template-switch adaptor containing 12 random nucleotides. TCRdb re-analysed the 5' RACE reads in MiXCR, keeping a single row per CDR3 protein. The sample records 1,500,000 or so distinct CDR3 sequences, around 40% being singletons. Study-wide findings and caveats: A strong correlation was found between TCR beta diversity and the percentage of naive T cells.

Concerning this clonotype: What it binds is unknown.

The sample comprised blood. The source is a woman younger than 35 in good health.

As DNA, the CDR3 is TGTGCCACCAGCAGAGGGACAGGGAGCTCCTACAATGAGCAGTACTTC. Residues: CATSRGTGSSYNEQYF. This chain uses TRBV15 with TRBJ2-1, with 8 bases matching TRBD1. The end of the DNA fits TRBJ2-7 better, so the J call may be wrong. Per the germline V gene, CDR1 is LNHNV and CDR2 is YYDKDF (reference sequence). This CDR3 comprises 16 residues.